The 21 T cell receptor beta chains reported below all come from one sample, sequenced in a study of T cell changes during pregnancy in multiple sclerosis. TCRdb keeps only in-frame clones here, not all; method: immunoSEQ multiplex PCR. The sample includes 81,000 or so clones, roughly nine tenths seen only once; the top ten take 3% to 4.5%. This specimen was PBMCs, taken in the first trimester of pregnancy. The receptor set was obtained from a female donor in good health, serving as a control in a pregnancy study. Some clones in this sample may be carry-over from other donors' samples.

The rearrangement uses TRBV9 and TRBJ2-3; TRBD2 agrees at 10 bases. Germline V gives CDR1 SGDLS, CDR2 YYNGEE. V trimming: 4 bases; J trimming: 4 bases; junction bases outside the gene matches: 6. The CDR3 is made up of 15 amino acids. The CDR3 DNA reads TGTGCCAGCAGCCCTACTAGCGGGGTAGCAGATACGCAGTATTTT. This encodes CASSPTSGVADTQYF.

The V and J genes are TRBV27 and TRBJ2-7, with 7 bases identical to TRBD1. Per the germline V gene, CDR1 is MNHEY and CDR2 is SMNVEV (reference sequence). J gave up 4 bases and V 4 bases, and 13 bases lay outside the gene matches. This CDR3 has 16 amino acids. For the CDR3, the DNA is TGTGCCAGCAGTTCTACGTATGACAGGGCGTCGTACGAGCAGTACTTC. Translating it yields CASSSTYDRASYEQYF.

This chain connects TRBV5-1 to TRBJ2-3; D possibly corresponds to TRBD2 (5 bases). This CDR3 is built from 15 residues. V lost 0 bases to trimming and J lost 0 bases, with 8 bases between them. Germline V gene sequence: CDR1 SGHRS, CDR2 YFSETQ. The DNA of the CDR3 is TGCGCCAGCAGCTTGGTTCGGGGAAGCACAGATACGCAGTATTTT. Translation gives CASSLVRGSTDTQYF.

V usage is TRBV5-6 and J usage is TRBJ2-1, with 13 bases fitting TRBD2. Germline V gene sequence: CDR1 SGHDT, CDR2 YYEEEE. This CDR3 has 16 amino acids. The J segment lost 5 bases and the V segment lost 4 bases, leaving 6 bases of the junction unmatched. The CDR3, as DNA: TGTGCCAGCAGCCGAACCGGGACTAGCGGGAACAATGAGCAGTTCTTC. Its protein is CASSRTGTSGNNEQFF. Supplemented by reference TRBV5-6 and TRBJ2-1, the full variable domain reads DAGVTQSPTHLIKTRGQQVTLRCSPKSGHDTVSWYQQALGQGPQFIFQYYEEEERQRGNFPDRFSGHQFPNYSSELNVNALLLGDSALYLCASSRTGTSGNNEQFFGPGTRLTVL.

The chain joins TRBV19 to TRBJ2-5, with TRBD1 as a possible D gene (6 bases). The CDR3 is made up of 15 amino acids. The germline V and J ends were trimmed by 6 bases and 4 bases, with 18 bases remaining between them. The germline V gene has CDR1 LNHDA and CDR2 SQIVND (reference sequence). The DNA of the CDR3 is TGTGCCAGTAGATTGGGCAGGGGAACACGAGAGACCCAGTACTTC. Encoded protein: CASRLGRGTRETQYF. Full variable domain (missing parts from reference TRBV19 and TRBJ2-5): DGGITQSPKYLFRKEGQNVTLSCEQNLNHDAMYWYRQDPGQGLRLIYYSQIVNDFQKGDIAEGYSVSREKKESFPLTVTSAQKNPTAFYLCASRLGRGTRETQYFGPGTRLLVL.

The genes are TRBV11-2 and TRBJ2-5; D perhaps matches TRBD2 (6 bases). Germline assignment: CDR1 SGHAT and CDR2 FQNNGV. Trimming took off 4 bases at V and 3 bases at J, with 9 bases between the two ends. The CDR3 covers 13 residues. CDR3: CASSSGLKETQYF. The DNA for the CDR3 is TGTGCCAGCAGCTCCGGACTAAAAGAGACCCAGTACTTC.

This chain joins TRBV18 and TRBJ2-3, with 12 bases matching TRBD2. Losses at the gene ends were 4 bases for V and 0 bases for J; bases not matched to a gene: 11. The CDR3 is 19 amino acids. Germline lookup yields CDR1 KGHSH and CDR2 LQKENI. The CDR3 coding sequence is TGTGCCAGCTCACAAGAACTAGCGGGAGGCCATACTAGCACAGATACGCAGTATTTT. Its protein product is CASSQELAGGHTSTDTQYF.

A single count supports this clone. This rearrangement joins TRBV5-1 to TRBJ2-3; TRBD2 agrees at 9 bases. The junction had 5 bases not matched to a gene; V was cut back by 6 bases and J by 0 bases. Germline V lookup: CDR1 SGHRS, CDR2 YFSETQ. This CDR3 has 15 amino acids. CDR3 amino acids: CASTSGRSSTDTQYF. The CDR3 DNA is TGCGCCAGCACGAGCGGGAGGTCTAGCACAGATACGCAGTATTTT.

This chain joins TRBV19 and TRBJ2-3, with D unresolved. This CDR3 region has 13 residues. Germline loops: CDR1 LNHDA, CDR2 SQIVND (reference sequence). Trimming stripped 3 bases from V and 2 bases from J, with 6 bases between. The CDR3 spells CASSMQVTDTQYF. In nucleotides, the CDR3 is TGTGCCAGTAGTATGCAGGTCACAGATACGCAGTATTTT.

The chain links TRBV9 to TRBJ2-3; a weak D match, TRBD1 (5 bases). The CDR3 extends over 14 amino acids. Germline assignment: CDR1 SGDLS and CDR2 YYNGEE. Trimming removed 0 bases at V and 1 base at J, with 6 bases between. In DNA form, the CDR3 reads TGTGCCAGCAGCGTAGAAGGGGGCACAGATACGCAGTATTTT. It codes for CASSVEGGTDTQYF.

The chain has TRBV7-2 and TRBJ2-7, with a possible D match to TRBD1 (6 bases). Looked up from germline, CDR1 is SGHTA and CDR2 is FQGNSA. The CDR3 covers 16 residues. V was shortened by 5 bases and J by 1 base, with 18 bases between the two germline ends. The CDR3 DNA sequence: TGTGCCAGCAGCGGAAGGACAGACCTACATTCCTACGAGCAGTACTTC. Translated, it gives CASSGRTDLHSYEQYF.

This clone was recorded once. The chain links TRBV6-6 to TRBJ2-2; D gene ambiguous. Trimming stripped 6 bases from V and 3 bases from J, with 8 bases between. The CDR3 consists of 13 residues. CDR1 and CDR2 from the germline V gene are MNHNY and SVGAGI (reference sequence). CDR3 in DNA: TGTGCCAGCAGCCCTACAGACACCGGGGAGCTGTTTTTT. Amino acids: CASSPTDTGELFF.

The rearrangement uses TRBV5-5 and TRBJ2-1; a possible D gene is TRBD1 (6 bases). CDR1 SGHKS and CDR2 YYEKEE come from the germline V gene (reference sequence). V was pared by 5 bases and J by 4 bases, with 13 bases between. The length of the CDR3 is 14 residues. CDR3 DNA: TGTGCCAGCAGTAGTGAACAGGGTTACAATGAGCAGTTCTTC. Translating gives CASSSEQGYNEQFF.

The chain joins TRBV7-2 to TRBJ1-1, with D uncertain. The germline V gene encodes CDR1 SGHTA and CDR2 FQGNSA. The CDR3 covers 13 residues. V shed 2 bases and J shed 4 bases, with 8 bases lying between them. The CDR3 nucleotides are TGTGCCAGCAGCTTATCTAGCCCCACTGAAGCTTTCTTT. It yields the protein CASSLSSPTEAFF.

This chain links TRBV6-5 with TRBJ2-7, with 7 nucleotides matching TRBD2. Germline V gives CDR1 MNHEY, CDR2 SVGAGI. With 2 bases clipped from V and 6 bases from J, the junction kept 1 base outside the gene matches. The CDR3 totals 12 residues. For the CDR3, the DNA is TGTGCCAGCAGTTACGGCGGGGGCGAGCAGTACTTC. This sequence encodes CASSYGGGEQYF.

The J gene is TRBJ2-1, the V gene TRBV7-9; no firm D call. V lost 5 bases and J lost 9, with 14 bases in between. Germline V gives CDR1 SEHNR, CDR2 FQNEAQ (reference sequence). The CDR3 totals 13 residues. The CDR3 DNA follows: TGTGCCAGCAGCCTTACTACCAATGGTGAGCAGTTCTTC. This translates into CASSLTTNGEQFF.

This chain connects TRBV19 to TRBJ2-2; TRBD1 is a possible D gene (5 bases). The CDR3 runs to 16 residues. Between the trimmed V and J ends, which lost 4 bases and 5 bases, there was a span of 17 bases. Germline values: CDR1 LNHDA, CDR2 SQIVND (reference sequence). Written as DNA, the CDR3 is TGTGCCAGTAGTACGCAGGGAAGGTTTAGGACCGGGGAGCTGTTTTTT. Residues: CASSTQGRFRTGELFF.

The chain recombines TRBV29-1 with TRBJ1-1; TRBD1 might be the D (6 bases). V was shortened by 6 bases and J by 8 bases, with 10 bases between the two germline ends. The germline CDR1 and CDR2 sequences are SQVTM and ANQGSEA. The CDR3 sequence is 10 residues long. Here the CDR3 reads CSVGQSEAFF. Written as DNA, the CDR3 is TGCAGCGTCGGACAGAGCGAAGCTTTCTTT.

This chain joins TRBV29-1 and TRBJ2-3, with TRBD2 as a possible D gene (5 bases). Germline loops: CDR1 SQVTM, CDR2 ANQGSEA. V lost 4 bases and J lost 0, with 14 bases in between. This CDR3 has 15 residues. DNA of the CDR3: TGCAGCGTTGCCGGGATTGGTCGAAGCACAGATACGCAGTATTTT. Translated: CSVAGIGRSTDTQYF.

The chain combines TRBV15 with TRBJ1-4, with D possibly TRBD1 on 5 matching bases. The germline gives CDR1 LNHNV, CDR2 YYDKDF (reference sequence). Trimming stripped 0 bases from V and 12 bases from J, with 11 bases between. The CDR3 loop spans 13 amino acids. The CDR3 DNA follows: TGTGCCACCAGCAGAGATGGCGGGGGAGAACTGTTTTTT. Protein: CATSRDGGGELFF.

This clone was observed many times. The rearrangement uses TRBV4-2 and TRBJ1-6; D remains unclear. Trimming removed 4 bases from V and 15 bases from J, with 13 bases in between. Germline CDR1 reads LGHNA; CDR2 reads YNFKEQ. The CDR3 length is 12 residues. The CDR3 reads CASSPLGEDLHF. The CDR3 bases are TGTGCCAGCAGCCCCCTTGGCGAGGACCTCCACTTT.